Listed below are T cell receptor beta chains from one sample, sequenced in a study of blood T cell repertoires in COVID-19. Some clones are missing from TCRdb's copy, which holds only in-frame ones; the method was immunoSEQ multiplex PCR. The repertoire consists of roughly 84,000 clones, with 75% occurring once and the leading ten covering roughly 4%. Source material: peripheral blood. The receptors stem from a woman in her forties or fifties with acute or convalescent COVID-19. CDR3s include the opening cysteine and the closing phenylalanine or tryptophan. A D gene is named only where the DNA matches it firmly. Part of the rows lack a size; the others show once, few, many or a class for expanded clones.

>NA|NA|TRBJ1-4|TRBV10-3
CAISESWAGNEKLFF
TGTGCCATCAGTGAGTCTTGGGCGGGTAATGAAAAACTGTTTTTT
>NA|NA|TRBJ1-6|TRBV7-8
CASSLAEQGRSPLHF
TGTGCCAGCAGCTTAGCGGAGCAGGGAAGGTCACCCCTCCACTTT
>few|NA|TRBJ1-5|TRBV7-2
CASSSSSTSWGNQPQHF
TGTGCCAGCAGCTCTAGCTCTACCAGTTGGGGTAATCAGCCCCAGCATTTT
>NA|TRBD1|TRBJ1-2|TRBV5-6
CASSYRQGYNYGYTF
TGTGCCAGCAGCTACCGACAGGGGTACAACTATGGCTACACCTTC
>NA|TRBD1|TRBJ1-2|TRBV7-2
CASSTQTGPYGYTF
TGTGCCAGCAGCACCCAGACAGGGCCTTATGGCTACACCTTC
>NA|TRBD2|TRBJ2-7|TRBV10-2
CASSEGGAGVLHEQYF
TGCGCCAGCAGTGAAGGAGGAGCGGGGGTTCTCCACGAGCAGTACTTC
>NA|NA|TRBJ1-6|TRBV6-1
CASSEGQGNSPLHF
TGTGCCAGCAGTGAAGGTCAGGGGAATTCACCCCTCCACTTT
>NA|TRBD1|TRBJ1-3|TRBV6-5
CASRQSGGGNTIYF
TGTGCCAGCAGACAATCAGGGGGCGGAAACACCATATATTTT
>NA|NA|TRBJ1-2|TRBV30
CAWGSGQGGYTF
TGTGCCTGGGGCTCGGGACAAGGGGGCTACACCTTC
>NA|NA|TRBJ1-2|TRBV28
CASSLNRGWKGYTF
TGTGCCAGCAGTCTCAATCGGGGGTGGAAAGGCTACACCTTC
>NA|NA|TRBJ1-6|TRBV6-6
CASSSEAPIISPLHF
TGTGCCAGCAGTTCAGAGGCTCCGATTATTTCACCCCTCCACTTT
>NA|NA|TRBJ2-3|TRBV7-2
CASSAQSGLTDTQYF
TGTGCCAGCAGCGCCCAGAGCGGGCTCACAGATACGCAGTATTTT
>NA|NA|TRBJ1-6|TRBV3-1/TRBV3-2
CASSPKGGATSPLHF
TGTGCCAGCAGCCCCAAAGGAGGGGCTACTTCACCCCTCCACTTT
>NA|NA|TRBJ2-3|TRBV2
CASSELEDTQYF
TGTGCCAGCAGTGAACTAGAAGATACGCAGTATTTT
>NA|TRBD1|TRBJ1-2|TRBV28
CASSLTGQGDYGYTF
TGTGCCAGCAGTTTAACTGGACAGGGGGATTATGGCTACACCTTC
>NA|NA|TRBJ2-2|TRBV19
CASSPGQTTGELFF
TGTGCCTCCTCGCCCGGACAGACCACCGGGGAGCTGTTTTTT
>NA|TRBD2|TRBJ2-5|TRBV7-2
CASSSAGGEQETQYF
TGTGCCAGCAGCTCCGCGGGGGGGGAGCAAGAGACCCAGTACTTC
>few|TRBD2|TRBJ2-3|TRBV2
CASAGLAGPDTQYF
TGTGCCAGCGCGGGACTAGCGGGGCCAGATACGCAGTATTTT